This T cell receptor beta chain was recovered during a study of blood T cell repertoires in COVID-19. On the study more broadly: Italy, Spain and the United States were the sources of the convalescent and acute COVID-19 samples. The analysed material was cDNA or gDNA that came from T cells, B-cell-depleted T cells, or PBMCs.

V shed 4 bases and J 6 bases; nucleotides not matched to a gene: 7. This CDR3 contains 14 residues. In germline, CDR1 is SGHVS, CDR2 FQNEAQ. Authors' processing steps: Estimation of nucleated cell counts relied on the amplification of reference gene primers. The assay was immunoSEQ multiplex PCR, and TCRdb's table has in-frame clones only and misses some. V and J calls and clone size come straight from that table; D and trimming were deduced from the DNA. The table lists some 390,000 clones, 80% to 90% of them singletons. The TCR was taken from a man aged 25 to 40 who had recovered from COVID-19. The specimen sequenced was PBMCs or T cells enriched from blood (not recorded which). This chain uses TRBV7-8 with TRBJ1-2; 8 positions agree with TRBD1. Written as DNA, the CDR3 is TGTGCCAGCAGCTACCAGGGACAGGTTGATGGCTACACCTTC. Encoded protein: CASSYQGQVDGYTF.